The next 7 T cell receptor beta chains were all read from a single sample in a study of T cell responses to AZD1222 COVID-19 vaccine. The table came from immunoSEQ multiplex PCR; TCRdb's copy has only in-frame clones and leaves some out. The profile shows fewer than 130,000 clones, roughly 90% of them singletons. The sample in question was peripheral blood, obtained on day 0 of AZD1222 vaccination. These receptors were obtained from an adult in good health.

The chain uses TRBV29-1 and TRBJ2-7; D is unclear. The CDR3 is 12 residues long. Looked up from germline, CDR1 is SQVTM and CDR2 is ANQGSEA. Trimming left V 5 bases short and J 0 bases short, with 8 bases between. The chain's CDR3 is CSVYGNSYEQYF. As DNA, the CDR3 is TGCAGCGTTTATGGGAACTCCTACGAGCAGTACTTC.

The V call is TRBV5-1, the J call TRBJ2-1; 11 positions agree with TRBD2. The CDR3 has 15 residues. Germline CDR1 reads SGHRS; CDR2 reads YFSETQ. Unmatched junction bases numbered 3, after V lost 3 bases and J lost 4 bases. CDR3 in DNA: TGCGCCAGCAGCTCCGGGACTAGCGGTTACAATGAGCAGTTCTTC. The encoded protein is CASSSGTSGYNEQFF.

This clone was observed once. The CDR3 region has the DNA TGTGCCAGCAGCTTAGGAGCGGAGAGCACAGATACGCAGTATTTT. This sequence encodes CASSLGAESTDTQYF. The rearrangement uses TRBV7-3 and TRBJ2-3; TRBD2 might be the D (5 bases). The germline V and J ends were trimmed by 2 bases and 0 bases, with 9 bases remaining between them. Germline V gene sequence: CDR1 SGHTA, CDR2 FQGTGA. The CDR3 extends over 15 amino acids.

This rearrangement joins TRBV19 to TRBJ1-5; 10 nucleotides match TRBD1. The CDR3 is 15 amino acids. From germline, CDR1 is LNHDA and CDR2 SQIVND (reference sequence). V was pared by 5 bases and J by 6 bases, with 7 bases of the junction left unmatched. The CDR3 nucleotides are TGTGCCAGTAGTCCAAGGGACAGGGGCTTTCAGCCCCAGCATTTT. It translates to CASSPRDRGFQPQHF.

The CDR3 protein is CASSLGQSSYEQYF. Written as DNA, the CDR3 is TGTGCCAGCAGTTTGGGACAGAGCTCCTACGAGCAGTACTTC. The chain carries TRBV6-2 or TRBV6-3 and TRBJ2-7; the match to TRBD1 covers 7 bases. Germline CDR1 reads MNHEY; CDR2 reads SVGEGT. V trimming: 4 bases; J trimming: 0 bases; junction bases outside the gene matches: 3. The CDR3 length is 14 residues.

This chain joins TRBV21-1 and TRBJ2-7. TRBV21-1 is a pseudogene locus. This CDR3 has 14 residues. This chain's CDR3 is CASSKVAREHEQYF. CDR3 DNA sequence: TGTGCCAGCAGCAAAGTCGCCAGGGAGCACGAGCAGTACTTC.

V is TRBV7-9 and J is TRBJ2-7; TRBD2 agrees at 13 bases. The CDR3 is 15 amino acids. In germline, CDR1 is SEHNR, CDR2 FQNEAQ (reference sequence). V gave up 3 bases and J gave up 4 bases; unmatched junction bases: 3. CDR3 region: CASSLTSGRTYEQYF. For the CDR3, the DNA is TGTGCCAGCAGCTTGACTAGCGGGAGGACATACGAGCAGTACTTC.